A selection of T cell receptor beta chains follows, all from one sample in a study of CD8+ T cells in alopecia areata. Generated by immunoSEQ multiplex PCR, the TCRdb table keeps only in-frame clones and is missing some. The profile covers 95,000 to 110,000 clones, with about nine tenths appearing a single time and 11% taken by the ten largest. Source: CD8+ T cells sorted from blood, taken at week 34, from a patient treated with tofacitinib. The receptors originated from a human donor with alopecia areata. The CDR3 runs from the conserved cysteine through the conserved F or W.

V: TRBV9
J: TRBJ2-7
CDR3: CASSVGGGTYEQYF

V: TRBV29-1
J: TRBJ2-7
CDR3: CSFVGAPSARAYEQYF

V: TRBV1
J: TRBJ2-1
CDR3: CTSSQDQGLAGLNEQFF

V: TRBV2
J: TRBJ2-1
CDR3: CASSEARGIYNEQFF

V: TRBV19
J: TRBJ2-1
CDR3: CASSISPSVWNEQFF

V: TRBV4-2
J: TRBJ2-3
CDR3: CASSQDPPGSSTDTQYF

V: TRBV28
J: TRBJ1-5
CDR3: CASSLFGEGNQPQHF

V: TRBV5-4
J: TRBJ2-7
CDR3: CASSSVGTSGAYEQYF

V: TRBV6-1
J: TRBJ2-2
CDR3: CASSEWTSFGAGELFF

V: TRBV7-9
J: TRBJ2-7
CDR3: CASSPEDSEAEQYF

V: TRBV29-1
J: TRBJ2-5
CDR3: CSTGGGSATGETQYF

V: TRBV5-4
J: TRBJ2-7
CDR3: CASSFLASEQYF

V: TRBV29-1
J: TRBJ2-1
CDR3: CSVEVPLTPGNEQFF

V: TRBV5-6
J: TRBJ2-7
CDR3: CASSLGGLIYEQYF

V: TRBV27
J: TRBJ2-1
CDR3: CASSLVLNEQFF

V: TRBV7-9
J: TRBJ2-1
CDR3: CASSSWSSGGLFNEQFF

V: TRBV6-4
J: TRBJ2-3
CDR3: CASSASTSTDTQYF

V: TRBV5-1
J: .
CDR3: CASSPGSGEAEQYF

V: TRBV7-6
J: TRBJ1-2
CDR3: CASSEGAGQGVSTNYGYTF

V: TRBV29-1
J: .
CDR3: CSVEDTGAGLYEQYF

V: TRBV28
J: .
CDR3: CASSLCWIPHEQYF

V: TRBV29-1
J: TRBJ2-7
CDR3: CSVAIGSGEQYF

V: TRBV7-9
J: TRBJ2-3
CDR3: CASSESGGFADTQYF

V: TRBV5-1
J: TRBJ2-2
CDR3: CASSPTGNTGELFF

V: TRBV7-3
J: TRBJ2-2
CDR3: CASSLRSRTRTTDGGELFF

V: TRBV14
J: TRBJ2-2
CDR3: CASSQVGLADGGELFF